Following are 6 T cell receptor beta chains from one sample sequenced in a study of control samples from healthy donors and cancer patients. The data were produced by immunoSEQ multiplex PCR, yet TCRdb's version contains in-frame clones alone and is incomplete. The sample carries some 130,000 clones, 80% to 95% recorded once. Sequencing used blood. Source of these receptors: a man aged 35 to 55 in good health.

V and J are TRBV18 and TRBJ1-2; D possibly corresponds to TRBD1 (5 bases). Germline assignment: CDR1 KGHSH and CDR2 LQKENI. V shed 3 bases and J shed 4 bases, with 12 bases lying between them. CDR3 length: 14 residues. The CDR3 protein is CASSPGVSSYGYTF. CDR3 coding DNA: TGTGCCAGCTCACCGGGGGTATCGAGCTATGGCTACACCTTC.

CDR3 coding DNA: TGTGCCAGTACCCTAGGACAGGGGAGGGCAGATACGCAGTATTTT. It is translated as CASTLGQGRADTQYF. The chain uses TRBV19 and TRBJ2-3; 9 nucleotides line up with TRBD1. The CDR3 runs 15 residues. V shed 7 bases, J shed 4 bases, and the junction held 9 bases outside the gene matches. Looked up from germline, CDR1 is LNHDA and CDR2 is SQIVND (reference sequence). The entire variable domain, with the rest obtained from reference TRBV19 and TRBJ2-3, is as follows: DGGITQSPKYLFRKEGQNVTLSCEQNLNHDAMYWYRQDPGQGLRLIYYSQIVNDFQKGDIAEGYSVSREKKESFPLTVTSAQKNPTAFYLCASTLGQGRADTQYFGPGTRLTVL.

The chain combines TRBV5-1 with TRBJ2-7; no firm D call. V was pared by 0 bases and J by 3 bases, with 7 bases between. CDR1 and CDR2 from the germline V gene are SGHRS and YFSETQ. This CDR3 comprises 13 residues. The CDR3, as DNA: TGCGCCAGCAGCTTGGGTAAGGGCTACGAGCAGTACTTC. Translating gives CASSLGKGYEQYF.

The genes are TRBV7-9 and TRBJ2-7; D is perhaps TRBD2 (6 bases). V was clipped by 6 bases and J by 3 bases, with 12 bases between them. The CDR3 is made up of 13 amino acids. Germline CDR1 reads SEHNR; CDR2 reads FQNEAQ (reference sequence). CDR3 coding DNA: TGTGCCAGCAGTCTCTCCGGGGGCTACGAGCAGTACTTC. This codes for CASSLSGGYEQYF. The full variable domain, completed using reference TRBV7-9 and TRBJ2-7, is DTGVSQNPRHKITKRGQNVTFRCDPISEHNRLYWYRQTLGQGPEFLTYFQNEAQLEKSRLLSDRFSAERPKGSFSTLEIQRTEQGDSAMYLCASSLSGGYEQYFGPGTRLTVT.

The rearrangement links TRBV5-6 to TRBJ2-7; D not certain. This CDR3 has 14 amino acids. The V end was cut by 2 bases, the J end by 4 bases, with 13 bases between. Germline CDR1 reads SGHDT; CDR2 reads YYEEEE. CDR3 nucleotide sequence: TGTGCCAGCAGCTTTGTCCCAGGAACTTACGAGCAGTACTTC. This codes for CASSFVPGTYEQYF.

The V gene is TRBV6-5, the J gene TRBJ2-3, with 11 bases lining up with TRBD2. V trimming: 7 bases; J trimming: 6 bases; junction bases outside the gene matches: 6. The CDR3 runs 14 residues. Germline-derived CDR1 and CDR2 are MNHEY and SVGAGI. CDR3 protein: CASIGSGGADTQYF. CDR3 coding DNA: TGTGCCAGCATCGGTAGCGGGGGGGCGGATACGCAGTATTTT.